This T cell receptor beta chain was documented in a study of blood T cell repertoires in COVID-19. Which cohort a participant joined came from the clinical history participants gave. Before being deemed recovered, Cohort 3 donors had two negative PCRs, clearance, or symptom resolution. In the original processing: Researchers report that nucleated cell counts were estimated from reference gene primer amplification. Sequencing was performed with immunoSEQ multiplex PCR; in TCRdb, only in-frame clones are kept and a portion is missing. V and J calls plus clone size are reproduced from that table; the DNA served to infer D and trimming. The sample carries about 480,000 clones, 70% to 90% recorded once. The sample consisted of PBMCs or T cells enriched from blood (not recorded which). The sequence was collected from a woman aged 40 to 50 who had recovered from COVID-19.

The CDR3 region is CASRGQQGFEYEQYF. For the CDR3, the DNA is TGTGCCAGCAGGGGGCAACAGGGATTCGAATACGAGCAGTACTTC. This rearrangement joins TRBV2 to TRBJ2-7; maybe TRBD1 (6 bases). The germline V gene encodes CDR1 SNHLY and CDR2 FYNNEI. The germline V and J ends were trimmed by 6 bases and 4 bases, with 19 bases remaining between them. CDR3 size: 15 residues.